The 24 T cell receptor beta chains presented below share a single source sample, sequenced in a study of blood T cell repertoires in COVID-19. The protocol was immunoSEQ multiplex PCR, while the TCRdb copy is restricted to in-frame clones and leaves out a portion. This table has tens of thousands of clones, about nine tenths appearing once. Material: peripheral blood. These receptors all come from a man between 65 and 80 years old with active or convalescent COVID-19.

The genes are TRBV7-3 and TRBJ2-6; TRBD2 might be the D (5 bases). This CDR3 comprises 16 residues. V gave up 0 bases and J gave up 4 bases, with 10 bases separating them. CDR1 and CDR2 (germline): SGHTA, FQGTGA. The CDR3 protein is CASSLTGVVGANVLTF. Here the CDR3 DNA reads TGTGCCAGCAGCTTAACGGGAGTCGTGGGGGCCAACGTCCTGACTTTC.

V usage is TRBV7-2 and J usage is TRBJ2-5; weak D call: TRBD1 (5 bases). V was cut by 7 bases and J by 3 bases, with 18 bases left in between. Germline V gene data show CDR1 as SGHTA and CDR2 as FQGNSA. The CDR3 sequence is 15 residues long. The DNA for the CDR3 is TGTGCCAGCACCCTGTTGGGGCTTACGAAAGAGACCCAGTACTTC. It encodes CASTLLGLTKETQYF. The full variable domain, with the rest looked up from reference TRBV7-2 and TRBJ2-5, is GAGVSQSPSNKVTEKGKDVELRCDPISGHTALYWYRQSLGQGLEFLIYFQGNSAPDKSGLPSDRFSAERTGGSVSTLTIQRTQQEDSAVYLCASTLLGLTKETQYFGPGTRLLVL.

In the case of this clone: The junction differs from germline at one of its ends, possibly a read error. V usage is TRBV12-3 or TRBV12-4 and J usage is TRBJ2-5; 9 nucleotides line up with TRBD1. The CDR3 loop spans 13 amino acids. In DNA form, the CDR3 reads TGTGCCAGCAGCTTAGACAGGGGGGGGACCCAGTACTTC. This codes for CASSLDRGGTQYF.

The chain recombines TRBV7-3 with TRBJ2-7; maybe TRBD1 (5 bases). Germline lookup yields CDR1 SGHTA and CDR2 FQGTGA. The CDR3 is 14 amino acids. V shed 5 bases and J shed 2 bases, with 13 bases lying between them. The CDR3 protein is CASSRTGAAYEQYF. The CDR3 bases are TGTGCCAGCAGCAGAACAGGTGCGGCCTACGAGCAGTACTTC.

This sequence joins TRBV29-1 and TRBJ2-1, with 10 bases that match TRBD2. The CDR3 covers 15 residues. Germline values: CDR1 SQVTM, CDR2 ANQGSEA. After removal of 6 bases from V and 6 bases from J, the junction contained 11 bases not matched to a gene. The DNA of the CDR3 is TGCAGCGTCGATCCTCTAGCGGGAGTTGGCAATGAGCAGTTCTTC. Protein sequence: CSVDPLAGVGNEQFF.

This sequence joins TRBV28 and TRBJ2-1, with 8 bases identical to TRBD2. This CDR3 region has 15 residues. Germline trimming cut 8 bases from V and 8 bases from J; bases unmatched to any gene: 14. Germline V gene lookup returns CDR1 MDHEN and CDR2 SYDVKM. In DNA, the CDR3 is TGTGCCAGCTCTGCCCCTCCCGGGACTAGTGATGAGCAGTTCTTC. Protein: CASSAPPGTSDEQFF.

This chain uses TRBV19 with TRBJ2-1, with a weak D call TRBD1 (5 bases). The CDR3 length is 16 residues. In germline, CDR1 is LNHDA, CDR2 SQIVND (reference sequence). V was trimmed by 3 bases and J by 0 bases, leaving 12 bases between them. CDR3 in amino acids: CASSIDGQGSYNEQFF. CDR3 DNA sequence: TGTGCCAGTAGTATCGACGGGCAGGGCTCCTACAATGAGCAGTTCTTC.

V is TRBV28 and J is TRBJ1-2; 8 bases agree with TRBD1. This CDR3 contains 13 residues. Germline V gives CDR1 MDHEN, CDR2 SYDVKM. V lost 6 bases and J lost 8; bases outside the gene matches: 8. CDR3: CASRISGGKGYTF. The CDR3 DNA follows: TGTGCCAGCAGGATTTCAGGGGGCAAAGGCTACACCTTC.

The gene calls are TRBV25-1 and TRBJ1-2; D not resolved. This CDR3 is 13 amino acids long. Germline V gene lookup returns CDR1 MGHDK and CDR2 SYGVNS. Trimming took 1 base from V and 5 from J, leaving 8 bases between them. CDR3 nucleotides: TGTGCCAGCAGTGAATTTCCTAGGTATGGCTACACCTTC. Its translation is CASSEFPRYGYTF.

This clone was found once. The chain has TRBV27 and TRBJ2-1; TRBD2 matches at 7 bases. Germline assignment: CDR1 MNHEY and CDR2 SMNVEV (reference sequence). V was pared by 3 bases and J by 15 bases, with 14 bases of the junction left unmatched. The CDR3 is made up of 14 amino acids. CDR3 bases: TGTGCCAGCAGTTTGGCCCCCGGACTAGGGGAAGGGTTCTTC. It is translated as CASSLAPGLGEGFF.

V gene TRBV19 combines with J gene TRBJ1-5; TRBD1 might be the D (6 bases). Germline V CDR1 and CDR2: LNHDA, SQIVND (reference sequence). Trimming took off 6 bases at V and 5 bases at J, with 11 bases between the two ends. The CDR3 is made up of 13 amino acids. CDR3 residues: CASSPQGDQPQHF. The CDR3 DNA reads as TGTGCCAGTAGCCCACAGGGTGATCAGCCCCAGCATTTT.

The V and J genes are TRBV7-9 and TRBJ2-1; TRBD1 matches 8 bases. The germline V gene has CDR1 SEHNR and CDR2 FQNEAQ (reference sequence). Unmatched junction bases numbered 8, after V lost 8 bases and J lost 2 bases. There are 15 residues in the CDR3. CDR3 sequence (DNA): TGTGCCAGCTACGCCGGGACAGGTCCCTACAATGAGCAGTTCTTC. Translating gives CASYAGTGPYNEQFF.

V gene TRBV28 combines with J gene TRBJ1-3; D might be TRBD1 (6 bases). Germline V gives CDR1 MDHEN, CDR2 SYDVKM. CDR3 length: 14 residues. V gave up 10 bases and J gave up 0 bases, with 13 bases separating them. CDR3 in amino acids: CANHDRSSGNTIYF. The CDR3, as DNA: TGTGCCAACCATGACAGGAGCTCTGGAAACACCATATATTTT.

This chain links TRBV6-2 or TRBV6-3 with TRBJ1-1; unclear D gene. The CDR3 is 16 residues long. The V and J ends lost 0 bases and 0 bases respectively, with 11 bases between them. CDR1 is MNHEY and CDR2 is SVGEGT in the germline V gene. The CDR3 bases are TGTGCCAGCAGTTACTCGAACCCTGAGCTGAACACTGAAGCTTTCTTT. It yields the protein CASSYSNPELNTEAFF.

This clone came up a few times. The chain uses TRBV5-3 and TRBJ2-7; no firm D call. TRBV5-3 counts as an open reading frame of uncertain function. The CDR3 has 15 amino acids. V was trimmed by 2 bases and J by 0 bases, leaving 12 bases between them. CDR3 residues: CARSLATRSSYEQYF. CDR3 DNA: TGTGCCAGAAGCTTAGCGACCAGAAGCTCCTACGAGCAGTACTTC.

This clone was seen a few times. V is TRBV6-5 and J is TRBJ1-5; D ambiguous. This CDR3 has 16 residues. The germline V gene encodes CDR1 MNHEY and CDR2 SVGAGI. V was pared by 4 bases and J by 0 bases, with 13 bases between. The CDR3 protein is CASSSLPRNSNQPQHF. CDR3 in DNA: TGTGCCAGCAGTTCCCTCCCGCGGAATAGCAATCAGCCCCAGCATTTT.

The CDR3 protein is CASSLQGSTDTQYF. The CDR3 nucleotides are TGTGCCAGCAGCTTACAGGGCAGCACAGATACGCAGTATTTT. This rearrangement joins TRBV9 to TRBJ2-3; possibly TRBD1 for D (6 bases). The V end was cut by 4 bases, the J end by 0 bases, with 9 bases between. Germline CDR1 and CDR2: SGDLS and YYNGEE. The CDR3 length is 14 residues.

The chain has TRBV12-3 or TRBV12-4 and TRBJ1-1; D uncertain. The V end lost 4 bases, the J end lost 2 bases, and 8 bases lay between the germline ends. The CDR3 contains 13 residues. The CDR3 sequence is CASSSTVNTEAFF. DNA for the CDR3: TGTGCCAGCAGTTCTACAGTCAACACTGAAGCTTTCTTT.

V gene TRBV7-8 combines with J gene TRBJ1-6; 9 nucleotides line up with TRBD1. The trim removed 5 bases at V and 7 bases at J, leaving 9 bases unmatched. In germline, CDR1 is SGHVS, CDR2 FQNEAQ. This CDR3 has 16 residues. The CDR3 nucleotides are TGTGCCAGCAGCACCCTCTCCGGGACAGGGAATTCACCCCTCCACTTT. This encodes CASSTLSGTGNSPLHF.

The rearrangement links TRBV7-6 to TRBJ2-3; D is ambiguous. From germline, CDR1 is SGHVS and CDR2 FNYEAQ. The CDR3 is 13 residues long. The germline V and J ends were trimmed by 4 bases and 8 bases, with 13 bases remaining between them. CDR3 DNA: TGTGCCAGCAGCTACGAAATCCACGGTACGCAGTATTTT. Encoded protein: CASSYEIHGTQYF.

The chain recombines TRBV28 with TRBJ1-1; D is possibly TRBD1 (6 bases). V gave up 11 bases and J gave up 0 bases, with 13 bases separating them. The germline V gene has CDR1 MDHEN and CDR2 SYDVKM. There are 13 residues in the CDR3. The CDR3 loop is CAGSDRMNTEAFF. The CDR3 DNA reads TGTGCCGGAAGTGACAGGATGAACACTGAAGCTTTCTTT.

DNA for the CDR3: TGTGCCAGCAGCTCCAGGACTAGCGGGAGCTTCAACAATGAGCAGTTCTTC. It is translated as CASSSRTSGSFNNEQFF. V is TRBV11-3 and J is TRBJ2-1; TRBD2 matches 13 bases. J lost 5 bases, V lost 4 bases, and 8 bases had no gene match. Germline V gene sequence: CDR1 SGHNT, CDR2 YENEEA. The CDR3 is made up of 17 amino acids.

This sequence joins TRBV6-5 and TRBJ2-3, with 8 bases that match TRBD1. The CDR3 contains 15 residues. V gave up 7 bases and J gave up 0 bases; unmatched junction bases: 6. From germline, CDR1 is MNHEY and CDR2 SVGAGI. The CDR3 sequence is CASTQGAPSTDTQYF. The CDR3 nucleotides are TGTGCCAGCACCCAGGGGGCACCCAGCACAGATACGCAGTATTTT.

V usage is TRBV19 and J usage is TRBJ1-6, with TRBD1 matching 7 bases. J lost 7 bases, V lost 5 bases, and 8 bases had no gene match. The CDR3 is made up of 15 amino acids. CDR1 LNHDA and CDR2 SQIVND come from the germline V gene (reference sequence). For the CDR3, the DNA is TGTGCCAGTAGTCCCCTTGAGGGGGCGAATTCACCCCTCCACTTT. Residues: CASSPLEGANSPLHF. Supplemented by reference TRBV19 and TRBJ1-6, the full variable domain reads DGGITQSPKYLFRKEGQNVTLSCEQNLNHDAMYWYRQDPGQGLRLIYYSQIVNDFQKGDIAEGYSVSREKKESFPLTVTSAQKNPTAFYLCASSPLEGANSPLHFGNGTRLTVT.